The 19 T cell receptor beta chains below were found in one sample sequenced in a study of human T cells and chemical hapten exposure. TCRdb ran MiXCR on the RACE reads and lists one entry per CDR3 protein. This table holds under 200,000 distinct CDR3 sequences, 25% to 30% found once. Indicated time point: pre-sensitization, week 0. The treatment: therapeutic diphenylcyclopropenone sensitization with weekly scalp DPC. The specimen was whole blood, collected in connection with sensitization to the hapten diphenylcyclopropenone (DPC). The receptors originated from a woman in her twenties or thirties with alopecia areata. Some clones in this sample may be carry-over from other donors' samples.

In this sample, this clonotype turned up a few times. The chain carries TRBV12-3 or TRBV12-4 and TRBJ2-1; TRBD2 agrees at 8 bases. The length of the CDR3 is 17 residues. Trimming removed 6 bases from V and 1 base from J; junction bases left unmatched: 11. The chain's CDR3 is CASSGGGIAGSYNEQFF. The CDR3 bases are TGTGCCAGCAGCGGGGGGGGCATAGCGGGATCCTACAATGAGCAGTTCTTC.

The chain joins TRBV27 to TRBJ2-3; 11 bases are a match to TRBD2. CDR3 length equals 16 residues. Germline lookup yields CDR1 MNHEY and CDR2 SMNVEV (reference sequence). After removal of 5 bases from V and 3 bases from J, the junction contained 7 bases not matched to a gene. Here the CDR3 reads CASSHASGRRTDTQYF. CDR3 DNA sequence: TGTGCCAGCAGTCACGCTAGCGGGAGGAGAACAGATACGCAGTATTTT.

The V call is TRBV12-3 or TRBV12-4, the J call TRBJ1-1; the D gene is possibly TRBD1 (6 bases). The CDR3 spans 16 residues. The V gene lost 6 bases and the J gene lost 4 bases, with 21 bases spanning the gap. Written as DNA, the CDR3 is TGTGCCAGCAGCAAGTTGGGGGGGCCCTATCTCACTGAAGCTTTCTTT. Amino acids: CASSKLGGPYLTEAFF.

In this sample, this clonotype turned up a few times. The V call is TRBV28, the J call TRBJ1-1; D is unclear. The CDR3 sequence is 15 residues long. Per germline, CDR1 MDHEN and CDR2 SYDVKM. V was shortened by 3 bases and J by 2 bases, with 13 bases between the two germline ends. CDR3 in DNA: TGTGCCAGCAGTTTTCCTGGACGGGGAAACACTGAAGCTTTCTTT. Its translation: CASSFPGRGNTEAFF. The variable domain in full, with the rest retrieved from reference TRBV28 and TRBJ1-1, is DVKVTQSSRYLVKRTGEKVFLECVQDMDHENMFWYRQDPGLGLRLIYFSYDVKMKEKGDIPEGYSVSREKKERFSLILESASTNQTSMYLCASSFPGRGNTEAFFGQGTRLTVV.

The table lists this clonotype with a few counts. The CDR3 loop is CSARARGFRENTEAFF. In DNA form, the CDR3 reads TGCAGTGCTAGGGCCAGGGGTTTTCGGGAGAACACTGAAGCTTTCTTT. The chain employs TRBV20-1 and TRBJ1-1; D is possibly TRBD1 (6 bases). CDR3 length equals 16 residues. Between the trimmed V and J ends, which lost 3 bases and 1 base, there was a span of 18 bases. Germline lookup yields CDR1 DFQATT and CDR2 SNEGSKA (reference sequence).

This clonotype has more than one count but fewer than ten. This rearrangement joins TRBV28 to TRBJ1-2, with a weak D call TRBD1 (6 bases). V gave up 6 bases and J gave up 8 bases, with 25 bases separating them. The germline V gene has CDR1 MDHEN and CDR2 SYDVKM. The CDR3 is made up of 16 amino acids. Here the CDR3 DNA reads TGTGCCAGCAGCCACAGGGTTTGGGTGGTTGATGGCGGCTACACCTTC. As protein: CASSHRVWVVDGGYTF.

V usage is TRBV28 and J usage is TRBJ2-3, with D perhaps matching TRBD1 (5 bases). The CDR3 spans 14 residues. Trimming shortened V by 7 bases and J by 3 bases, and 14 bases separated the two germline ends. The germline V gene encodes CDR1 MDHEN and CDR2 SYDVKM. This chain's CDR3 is CASTTPGLTDTQYF. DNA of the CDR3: TGTGCCAGCACGACCCCAGGGTTGACAGATACGCAGTATTTT.

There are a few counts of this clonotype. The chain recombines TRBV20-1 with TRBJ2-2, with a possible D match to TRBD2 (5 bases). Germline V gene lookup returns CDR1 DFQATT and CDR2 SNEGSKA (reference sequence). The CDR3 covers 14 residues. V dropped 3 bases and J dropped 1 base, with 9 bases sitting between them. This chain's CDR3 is CSASTGLNTGELFF. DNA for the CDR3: TGCAGTGCTAGTACCGGACTGAACACCGGGGAGCTGTTTTTT.

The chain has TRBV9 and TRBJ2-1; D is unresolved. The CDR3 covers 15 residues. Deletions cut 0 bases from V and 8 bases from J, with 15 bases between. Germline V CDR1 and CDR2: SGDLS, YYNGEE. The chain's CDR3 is CASSVVASFAHEQFF. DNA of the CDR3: TGTGCCAGCAGCGTAGTGGCTAGTTTTGCCCATGAGCAGTTCTTC. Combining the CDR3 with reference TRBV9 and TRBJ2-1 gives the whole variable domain DSGVTQTPKHLITATGQRVTLRCSPRSGDLSVYWYQQSLDQGLQFLIQYYNGEERAKGNILERFSAQQFPDLHSELNLSSLELGDSALYFCASSVVASFAHEQFFGPGTRLTVL.

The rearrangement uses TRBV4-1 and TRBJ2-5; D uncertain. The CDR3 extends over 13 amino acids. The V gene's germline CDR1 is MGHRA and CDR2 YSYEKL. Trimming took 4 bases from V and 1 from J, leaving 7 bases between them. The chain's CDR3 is CASSPSSQETQYF. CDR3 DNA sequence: TGCGCCAGCAGCCCGTCTTCCCAAGAGACCCAGTACTTC.

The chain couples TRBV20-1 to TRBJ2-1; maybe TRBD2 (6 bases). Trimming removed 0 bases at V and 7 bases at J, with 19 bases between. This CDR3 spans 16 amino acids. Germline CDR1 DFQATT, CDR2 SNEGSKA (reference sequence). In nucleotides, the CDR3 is TGCAGTGCTAGAGATTGGACGGGAGCCACCCTGAATGAGCAGTTCTTC. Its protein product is CSARDWTGATLNEQFF.

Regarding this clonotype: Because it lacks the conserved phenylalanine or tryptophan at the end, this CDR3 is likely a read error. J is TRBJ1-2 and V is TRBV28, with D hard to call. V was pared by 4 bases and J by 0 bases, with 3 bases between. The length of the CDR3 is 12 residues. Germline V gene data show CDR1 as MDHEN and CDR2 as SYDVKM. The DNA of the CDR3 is TGTGCCAGCAGTTCCACTAACTATGGCTACACCTAC. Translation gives CASSSTNYGYTY.

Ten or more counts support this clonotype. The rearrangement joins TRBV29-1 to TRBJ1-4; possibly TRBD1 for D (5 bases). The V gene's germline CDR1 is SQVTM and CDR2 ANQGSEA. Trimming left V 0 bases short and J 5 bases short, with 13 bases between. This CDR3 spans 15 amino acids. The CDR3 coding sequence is TGCAGCGTTGAAGACCCGACAGAAGAAAATGAAAAACTGTTTTTT. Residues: CSVEDPTEENEKLFF.

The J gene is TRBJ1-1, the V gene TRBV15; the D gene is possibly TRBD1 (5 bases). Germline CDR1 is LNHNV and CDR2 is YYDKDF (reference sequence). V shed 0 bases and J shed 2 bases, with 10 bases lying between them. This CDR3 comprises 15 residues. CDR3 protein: CATSRDFDSNTEAFF. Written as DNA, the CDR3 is TGTGCCACCAGCAGAGATTTTGACAGCAACACTGAAGCTTTCTTT.

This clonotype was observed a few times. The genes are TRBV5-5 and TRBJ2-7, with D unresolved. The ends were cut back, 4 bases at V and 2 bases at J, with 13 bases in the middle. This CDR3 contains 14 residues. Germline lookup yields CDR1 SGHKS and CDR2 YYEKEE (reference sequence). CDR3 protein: CASSVFASTYEQYF. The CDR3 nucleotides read TGTGCCAGCAGCGTTTTTGCCTCGACCTACGAGCAGTACTTC.

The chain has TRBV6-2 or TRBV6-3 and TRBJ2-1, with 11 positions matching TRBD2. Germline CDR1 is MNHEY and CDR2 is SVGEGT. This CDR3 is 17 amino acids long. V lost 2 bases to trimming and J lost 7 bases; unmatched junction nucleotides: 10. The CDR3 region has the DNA TGTGCCAGCAGTTACCGGGGACTAGCGGAATCCATTAATGAGCAGTTCTTC. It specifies CASSYRGLAESINEQFF.

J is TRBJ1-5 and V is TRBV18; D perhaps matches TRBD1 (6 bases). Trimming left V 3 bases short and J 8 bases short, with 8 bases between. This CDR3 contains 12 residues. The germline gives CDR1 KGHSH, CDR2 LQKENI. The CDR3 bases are TGTGCCAGCTCACCGAACAGGGAGCCCCAGCATTTT. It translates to CASSPNREPQHF.

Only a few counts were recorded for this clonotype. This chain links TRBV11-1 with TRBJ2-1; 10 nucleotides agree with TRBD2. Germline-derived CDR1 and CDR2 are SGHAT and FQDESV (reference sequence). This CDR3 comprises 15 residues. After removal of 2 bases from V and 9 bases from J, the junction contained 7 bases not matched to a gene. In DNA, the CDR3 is TGTGCCAGCAGCTTAAGGAGCGGGGGGGCGGGTGAGCAGTTCTTC. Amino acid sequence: CASSLRSGGAGEQFF.

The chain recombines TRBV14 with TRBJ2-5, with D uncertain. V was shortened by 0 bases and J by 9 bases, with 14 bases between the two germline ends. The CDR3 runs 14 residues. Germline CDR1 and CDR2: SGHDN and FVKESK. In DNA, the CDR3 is TGTGCCAGCAGCCAAGATACACTTCTTCGGGCCCAGTACTTC. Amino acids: CASSQDTLLRAQYF.